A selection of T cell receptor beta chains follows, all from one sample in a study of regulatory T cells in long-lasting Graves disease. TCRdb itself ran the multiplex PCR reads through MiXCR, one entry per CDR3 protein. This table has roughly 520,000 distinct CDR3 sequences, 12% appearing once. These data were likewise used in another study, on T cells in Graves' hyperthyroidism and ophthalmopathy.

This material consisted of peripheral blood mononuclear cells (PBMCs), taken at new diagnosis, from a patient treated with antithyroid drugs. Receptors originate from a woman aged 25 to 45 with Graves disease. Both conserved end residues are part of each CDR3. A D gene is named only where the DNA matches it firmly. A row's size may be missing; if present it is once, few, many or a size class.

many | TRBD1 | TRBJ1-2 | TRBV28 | TGTGCCAGCAGTTCGGACAGGGCTCATGGCTACACCTTC | CASSSDRAHGYTF
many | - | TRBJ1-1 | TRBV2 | TGTGCCGGCAATTTAGATAGGAACACTGAAGCTTTCTTT | CAGNLDRNTEAFF
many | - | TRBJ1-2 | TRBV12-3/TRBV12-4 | TGTGCCAGCAGCCCAAGACCGAGGGGATACTATGGCTACACCTTC | CASSPRPRGYYGYTF
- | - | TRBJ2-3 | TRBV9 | TGTGCCAGCAGCGTAGGGTCCCCAGATACGCAGTATTTT | CASSVGSPDTQYF
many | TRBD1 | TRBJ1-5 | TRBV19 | TGTGCCAGTAGTCCCCCACCCGACAGGGATAATCAGCCCCAGCATTTT | CASSPPPDRDNQPQHF
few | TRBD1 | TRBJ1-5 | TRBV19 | TGTGCCAGTAGTATCCATGATGGACAGGAGGAGTGGAGCATTCAGCCCCAGCATTTT | CASSIHDGQEEWSIQPQHF
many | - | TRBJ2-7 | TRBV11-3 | TGTGCCAGCAGCTTTTCCTCCCTTTCCCAGCAGTACTTC | CASSFSSLSQQYF
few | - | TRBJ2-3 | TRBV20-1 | TGCAGTGCTAGAGTTGGCGGGAGCACAGATACGCAGTATTTT | CSARVGGSTDTQYF
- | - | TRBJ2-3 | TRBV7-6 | TGTGCCAGCAGCTTGCTTTTTACAGATACGCAGTATTTT | CASSLLFTDTQYF
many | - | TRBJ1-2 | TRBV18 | TGTGCCAGCTCCGAGGCAGGGGCGACCTATGGCTACACCTTC | CASSEAGATYGYTF
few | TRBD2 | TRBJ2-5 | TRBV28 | TGTGCCAGCAGTTTTGATTCCGGGAGGAAGACCCAGTACTTC | CASSFDSGRKTQYF
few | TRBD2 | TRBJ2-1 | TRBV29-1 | TGCAGCGTCCTCCCGACTAGCCCACGCAATGAGCAGTTCTTC | CSVLPTSPRNEQFF
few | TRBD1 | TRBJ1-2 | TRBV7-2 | TGTGCCAGCAGCTCGGACAGGTCTACCTATGGCTACACCTTC | CASSSDRSTYGYTF
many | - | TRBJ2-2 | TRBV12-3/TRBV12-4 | TGTGCCAGCAGTTTGAGAGGGAGGGGGCTCACCGGGGAGCTGTTTTTT | CASSLRGRGLTGELFF
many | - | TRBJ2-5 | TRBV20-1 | TGCAGTGCGGGCGACACTCAAGGGGCCCAAGAGACCCAGTACTTC | CSAGDTQGAQETQYF
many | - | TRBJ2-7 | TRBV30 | TGTGCCTGGAGTCATGGGACTCTCCGCGACTACGAGCAGTACTTC | CAWSHGTLRDYEQYF
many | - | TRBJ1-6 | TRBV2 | TGTGCCAGCAGTTCGGGGACTACGAATAATTCACCCCTCCACTTT | CASSSGTTNNSPLHF
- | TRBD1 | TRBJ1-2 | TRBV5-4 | TGTGCCAGCAGCTCTACGACAGGGGGCCAAGTTGGCTACACCTTC | CASSSTTGGQVGYTF
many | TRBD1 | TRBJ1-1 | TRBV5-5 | TGTGCCAGCAGCCAACAGACAGGGACGCGGACTGAAGCTTTCTTT | CASSQQTGTRTEAFF
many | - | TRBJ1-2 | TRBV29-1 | TGCAGCGTAGGGGGGGCCGGGGCTTATGGCTACACCTTC | CSVGGAGAYGYTF
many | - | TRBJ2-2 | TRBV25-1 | TGTGCCAGCAGTGGGGGGGGCCCCTCGGGCTCGGGCACCGGGGAGCTGTTTTTT | CASSGGGPSGSGTGELFF
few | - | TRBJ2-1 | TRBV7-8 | TGTGCCAGCAGCGGAAGGACGAATGGCAATGAGCAGTTCTTC | CASSGRTNGNEQFF
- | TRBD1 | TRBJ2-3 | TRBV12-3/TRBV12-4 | TGTGCCAGCAGTTTCTTGACCGGGACAGCAGCTAGCACAGATACGCAGTATTTT | CASSFLTGTAASTDTQYF
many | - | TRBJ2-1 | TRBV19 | TGTGCCAGTAGTATCCGACTGAGGTCTTCGGAGCAGTTCTTC | CASSIRLRSSEQFF
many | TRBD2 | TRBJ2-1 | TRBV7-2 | TGTGCCAGCAGCCAAACTAGCGGGGGTGGCAATGAGCAGTTCTTC | CASSQTSGGGNEQFF
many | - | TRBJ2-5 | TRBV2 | TGTGCCAGCAGCCGGGACTCCTCGGGTAAAGGAACCCAGTACTTC | CASSRDSSGKGTQYF
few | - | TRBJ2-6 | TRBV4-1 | TGCGCCAGCAGCCAAGGGCAGGGACCGAGCTCTGGGGCCAACGTCCTGACTTTC | CASSQGQGPSSGANVLTF
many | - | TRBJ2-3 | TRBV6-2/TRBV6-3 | TGTGCCAGCGGAGGTGCTACGGATACGCAGTATTTT | CASGGATDTQYF
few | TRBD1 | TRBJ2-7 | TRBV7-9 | TGTGCCAGCAGCTCACTAACTCCCACAGGGGACTACGAGCAGTACTTC | CASSSLTPTGDYEQYF
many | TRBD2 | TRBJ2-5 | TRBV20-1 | TGCAGTGCTAGAGTCGCGGGAGGCGGGGAGACCCAGTACTTC | CSARVAGGGETQYF
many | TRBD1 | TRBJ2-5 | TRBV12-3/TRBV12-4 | TGTGCCAGCAGGAAGACAGGGTTGTCCCAGTACTTC | CASRKTGLSQYF
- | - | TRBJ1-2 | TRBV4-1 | TGCGCCAGCAGCCAAGATAGGGGGGCTCCGTGGGCAGGGGAAGCCCCCGAACTTATTGGCTACACCTTC | CASSQDRGAPWAGEAPELIGYTF
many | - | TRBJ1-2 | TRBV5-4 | TGTGCCAGCAGCGTAGGACAGCGCTCTAACTATGGCTACACCTTC | CASSVGQRSNYGYTF
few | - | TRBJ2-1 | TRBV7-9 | TGTGCCAGCCCTGGATTAAGCTCCTACAATGAGCAGTTCTTC | CASPGLSSYNEQFF
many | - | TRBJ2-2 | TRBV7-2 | TGTGCCAGCAGCCCCTCACGGCGAACGACCGGGGAGCTGTTTTTT | CASSPSRRTTGELFF
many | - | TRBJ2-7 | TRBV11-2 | TGTGCCAGCAGCCTCGGGACCTACGAGCAGTACTTC | CASSLGTYEQYF
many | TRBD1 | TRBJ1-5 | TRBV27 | TGTGCCAGCAGTTTGTGCGCCGGGACAGGATGCCGTCAGCCCCAGCATTTT | CASSLCAGTGCRQPQHF
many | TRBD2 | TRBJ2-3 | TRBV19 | TGTGCCAGTAGTTCGGCGGGAGCTGGCACAGATACGCAGTATTTT | CASSSAGAGTDTQYF
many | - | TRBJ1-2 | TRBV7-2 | TGTGCCAGCAGCTTCCCCTTGACAGCCTTCTATGGCTACACCTTC | CASSFPLTAFYGYTF
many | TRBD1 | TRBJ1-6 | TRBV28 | TGTGCCAGCAGCATGCCGGGACAGGGGGTCTATTCACCCCTCCACTTT | CASSMPGQGVYSPLHF
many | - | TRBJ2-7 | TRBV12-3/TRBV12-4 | TGTGCCAGCAGTTTAGCTGAGGGCCTCTCCTACTACGAGCAGTACTTC | CASSLAEGLSYYEQYF
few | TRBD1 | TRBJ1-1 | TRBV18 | TGTGCCAGCTCCCCCAGACAGGGGTTCGCTGAAGCTTTCTTT | CASSPRQGFAEAFF
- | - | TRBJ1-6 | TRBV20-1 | TGCAGTGCTAGAGAGTCGACAGGCCGGGATAATTCACCCCTCCACTTT | CSARESTGRDNSPLHF
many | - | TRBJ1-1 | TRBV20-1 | TGCAGTGCTAGAATCCCTGGTGGGAACACTGAAGCTTTCTTT | CSARIPGGNTEAFF
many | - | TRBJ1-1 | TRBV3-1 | TGTGCCAGCAGCCAAGATTTAGGGGTTCAAGCTTTCTTT | CASSQDLGVQAFF